These T cell receptor beta chains were read from a single sample in a study of T cell responses to AZD1222 COVID-19 vaccine. Here immunoSEQ multiplex PCR was the method, and the copy in TCRdb shows in-frame clones only, minus some. The sample includes about 110,000 clones, roughly 92% of them seen just once. The sample here was peripheral blood, taken 28 days after the second AZD1222 dose. Every receptor here comes from an adult who received the AZD1222 COVID-19 vaccine. The CDR3 runs from the conserved cysteine through the conserved F or W.

v_gene	j_gene	CDR3aa
TRBV19	TRBJ1-1	CASSMLPEVAEAFF
TRBV11-3	TRBJ2-7	CASSARDGTYEQYF
TRBV11-2	TRBJ2-3	CASSLKGEAGLTSTDTQYF
TRBV27	TRBJ1-2	CATQAYGGVNYGYTF
TRBV2	TRBJ2-3	CASTLAGGGTDTQYF
TRBV20-1	TRBJ2-1	CSASGGTSVSYNEQFF
TRBV3-1/TRBV3-2	TRBJ1-3	CASSQSSGWAGNTIYF
TRBV7-8	TRBJ1-5	CASSLGRSNQPQHF
TRBV14	TRBJ2-7	CASSQALASYEQYF
TRBV29-1	TRBJ2-3	CSVVPSRDTQYF
TRBV2	TRBJ2-2	CASRLPGQGTNTGELFF
TRBV5-6	TRBJ1-2	CASSLPRGLQYGYTF
TRBV7-9	TRBJ2-3	CASSLALADTDTQYF
TRBV7-6	TRBJ2-3	CASSPLQDTQYF
TRBV5-6	TRBJ1-4	CASSGKGGSTNEKLFF
TRBV9	TRBJ2-3	CASSVVGAADTQYF
TRBV19	TRBJ2-1	CASSIVAIGYNEQFF
TRBV18	TRBJ2-2	CASIQGVDTGELFF
TRBV7-8	TRBJ1-1	CASSYFSGGNTEAFF
TRBV5-5	TRBJ1-2	CASSLPGQENNYGYTF
TRBV7-2	TRBJ2-2	CASSLFRAGVTGELFF
TRBV6-5	TRBJ1-6	CATGQSINSPLHF
TRBV4-1	TRBJ2-7	CASSQGRDEQYF
TRBV6-2/TRBV6-3	TRBJ2-7	CASSPPGQGVYEQYF
TRBV29-1	TRBJ1-4	CSALRDRAGEKLFF
TRBV6-1	TRBJ2-5	CASSEARRETQYF
TRBV5-6	TRBJ2-7	CASSFAVPYEQYF
TRBV11-2	TRBJ1-1	CASSLGRSRDTEAFF
TRBV5-1	TRBJ2-3	CASSDRGASGEDTQYF
TRBV19	TRBJ1-5	CASSIRSGWNQPQHF
TRBV5-1	TRBJ1-6	CASSTTTGTNNSPLHF
TRBV28	TRBJ1-1	CASSLLDGGGTEAFF
TRBV7-6	TRBJ2-3	CASSDSGGTDTQYF
TRBV2	TRBJ1-1	CASSRTGTLGTEAFF
TRBV13	TRBJ2-3	CASSLGLAGGTDTQYF
TRBV20-1	TRBJ1-6	CSARDPQGRHF
TRBV19	TRBJ1-1	CASSIGQGGLNTEAFF
TRBV2	TRBJ2-1	CASSELRGNYNEQFF
TRBV2	TRBJ1-5	CASNRGPYSNQPQHF
TRBV24-1	TRBJ2-7	CATSESASYEQYF
TRBV4-2	TRBJ1-2	CASSEPGQGYGYTF